This passage covers 7 T cell receptor beta chains from one sample sequenced in a study of shared clonotypes between healthy human individuals. Some clones are missing from TCRdb's copy, which holds only in-frame ones; the method was immunoSEQ multiplex PCR. The data show approximately 180,000 clones, approximately 95% seen once. Sequenced input: naive CD4+ T cells sorted from blood. Indicated subset: CD45RA+ positively selected. These receptors were taken from a woman in her 30s in good health.

The chain has TRBV25-1 and TRBJ2-7; tentatively, D is TRBD1 or TRBD2 (5 bases each). The CDR3 is 14 residues long. The germline V gene encodes CDR1 MGHDK and CDR2 SYGVNS. V shed 3 bases and J shed 4 bases, with 13 bases lying between them. As DNA, the CDR3 is TGTGCCAGCAGTGATTTGGGGGAAGGGTACGAGCAGTACTTC. The encoded protein is CASSDLGEGYEQYF.

This clone is a singleton in its sample. The chain recombines TRBV6-1 with TRBJ2-5; no definite D call. This CDR3 contains 13 residues. V was clipped by 3 bases and J by 2 bases, with 7 bases between them. Germline values: CDR1 MNHNS, CDR2 SASEGT. The CDR3 is CASSDVLQETQYF. In nucleotides, the CDR3 is TGTGCCAGCAGTGATGTTCTTCAAGAGACCCAGTACTTC.

The sample holds one count of this clone. The J gene is TRBJ2-7, the V gene TRBV19; 7 nucleotides agree with TRBD2. Per germline, CDR1 LNHDA and CDR2 SQIVND (reference sequence). This CDR3 comprises 14 residues. V was pared by 6 bases and J by 2 bases, with 7 bases of the junction left unmatched. The CDR3, as DNA: TGTGCCAGTAGAATGTGGGAGGGCCCCTACGAGCAGTACTTC. It is translated as CASRMWEGPYEQYF. Filled out from reference TRBV19 and TRBJ2-7, the complete variable domain reads DGGITQSPKYLFRKEGQNVTLSCEQNLNHDAMYWYRQDPGQGLRLIYYSQIVNDFQKGDIAEGYSVSREKKESFPLTVTSAQKNPTAFYLCASRMWEGPYEQYFGPGTRLTVT.

The chain employs TRBV11-2 and TRBJ1-6; D unclear. Germline CDR1 is SGHAT and CDR2 is FQNNGV. This CDR3 has 11 residues. DNA for the CDR3: TGTGTCGGGTGGGTGGTTTCACCCCTCCACTTT. It encodes CVGWVVSPLHF.

The chain couples TRBV29-1 to TRBJ2-7; 9 nucleotides align to TRBD1. Looked up from germline, CDR1 is SQVTM and CDR2 is ANQGSEA. The CDR3 covers 11 residues. V lost 7 bases to trimming and J lost 6 bases; unmatched junction nucleotides: 4. The CDR3, as DNA: TGCAGCGGCGGGACAGGGATCGAGCAGTACTTC. Residues: CSGGTGIEQYF.

The J gene is TRBJ2-1, the V gene TRBV6-5; TRBD2 agrees at 9 bases. The CDR3 spans 16 residues. V dropped 1 base and J dropped 7; count of bases not matched to a gene: 8. Germline lookup yields CDR1 MNHEY and CDR2 SVGAGI. CDR3 DNA sequence: TGTGCCAGCAGTTACTTAGCGGGAGCGGTTGGTAATGAGCAGTTCTTC. This encodes CASSYLAGAVGNEQFF.

The CDR3 sequence is CASSSKNRKTYGYTF. The DNA for the CDR3 is TGCGCCAGCAGCTCAAAGAACCGAAAGACCTATGGCTACACCTTC. This chain links TRBV5-2 with TRBJ1-2. TRBV5-2 is a pseudogene. The CDR3 covers 15 residues.